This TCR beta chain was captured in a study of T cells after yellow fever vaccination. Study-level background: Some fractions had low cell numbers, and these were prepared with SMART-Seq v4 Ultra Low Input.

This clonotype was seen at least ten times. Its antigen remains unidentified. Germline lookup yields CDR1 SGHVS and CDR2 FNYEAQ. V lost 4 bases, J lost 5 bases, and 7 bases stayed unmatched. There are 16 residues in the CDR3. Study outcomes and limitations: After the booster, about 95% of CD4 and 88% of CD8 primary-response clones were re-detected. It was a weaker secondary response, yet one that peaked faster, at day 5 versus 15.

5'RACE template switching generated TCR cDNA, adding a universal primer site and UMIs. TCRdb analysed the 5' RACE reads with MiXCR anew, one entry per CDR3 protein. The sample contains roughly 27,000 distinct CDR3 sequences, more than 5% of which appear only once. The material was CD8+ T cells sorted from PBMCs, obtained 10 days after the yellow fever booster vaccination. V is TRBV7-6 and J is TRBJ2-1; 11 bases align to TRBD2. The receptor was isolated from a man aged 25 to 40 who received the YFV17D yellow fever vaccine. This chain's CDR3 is CASSSLAGGNDNEQFF. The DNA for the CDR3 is TGTGCCAGCAGCTCCTTAGCGGGAGGGAATGACAATGAGCAGTTCTTC.